This T cell receptor beta chain was recovered during a study of blood T cell repertoires in COVID-19. Some clones are missing from TCRdb's copy, which holds only in-frame ones; the method was immunoSEQ multiplex PCR. The sample shows some 280,000 clones, around 90% of them seen only once. CDR3 length equals 18 residues. V lost 4 bases, J lost 5 bases, and 18 bases stayed unmatched. Germline V gene sequence: CDR1 MNHNS, CDR2 SASEGT. This chain links TRBV6-1 with TRBJ2-5, with 8 bases lining up with TRBD2. This TCR derives from a woman aged 40 to 49 who had recovered from COVID-19. Sequenced: peripheral blood. CDR3 in amino acids: CASSGRWLAGGGGETQYF. The CDR3 coding sequence is TGTGCCAGCAGTGGCCGGTGGCTAGCGGGCGGCGGAGGGGAGACCCAGTACTTC.